The 29 T cell receptor beta chains given below trace back to one sample, sequenced in a study of blood T cell repertoires in COVID-19. Assay: immunoSEQ multiplex PCR; the TCRdb copy retains only in-frame clones and omits some. The profile shows 150,000 to 200,000 clones, roughly nine tenths of them singletons. The source material was peripheral blood. Receptors were obtained from a young man who had recovered from COVID-19.

This clone showed up many times. This chain connects TRBV12-5 to TRBJ2-2, with TRBD2 identical over 8 bases. With 0 bases clipped from V and 0 bases from J, the junction kept 12 bases outside the gene matches. The CDR3 runs 20 residues. CDR1 LGHNT and CDR2 FRNRAP come from the germline V gene. CDR3 nucleotide sequence: TGTGCTAGTGGTTTGGTTAACCCCCCGGGAGGGCCCGCGAACACCGGGGAGCTGTTTTTT. Its protein is CASGLVNPPGGPANTGELFF.

The chain has TRBV10-1 and TRBJ2-5, with TRBD1 matching 12 bases. There are 19 residues in the CDR3. V gave up 2 bases and J gave up 5 bases; unmatched junction bases: 15. CDR1 is WNHNN, CDR2 SYGVQD, per germline (reference sequence). Written as DNA, the CDR3 is TGCGCCAGCAGTGAGGACGACCGGGACAGGGGGCGCCGATGGGAGACCCAGTACTTC. Its protein is CASSEDDRDRGRRWETQYF.

The chain carries TRBV28 and TRBJ2-7, with TRBD2 as a possible D gene (5 bases). V was clipped by 3 bases and J by 5 bases, with 14 bases between them. The CDR3 extends over 14 amino acids. CDR1 is MDHEN, CDR2 SYDVKM, per germline. The CDR3 loop reads CASSFRGPRNEQYF. The CDR3 DNA sequence: TGTGCCAGCAGTTTCCGCGGGCCTAGAAACGAGCAGTACTTC.

The V gene is TRBV4-1, the J gene TRBJ2-5; no clear D. Germline V gene sequence: CDR1 MGHRA, CDR2 YSYEKL. Trimming took off 3 bases at V and 7 bases at J, with 9 bases between the two ends. This CDR3 region has 12 residues. CDR3 nucleotides: TGCGCCAGCAGCCATCTCTTCGGGACCCAGTACTTC. Translated: CASSHLFGTQYF.

The chain recombines TRBV10-2 with TRBJ1-1; 9 bases agree with TRBD1. V was clipped by 7 bases and J by 11 bases; unmatched bases: 14. The CDR3 length is 14 residues. Germline CDR1 WSHSY, CDR2 SAAADI. The chain's CDR3 is CASNEQGAGLGAFF. CDR3 sequence (DNA): TGCGCCAGCAACGAACAGGGGGCGGGTCTGGGTGCTTTCTTT.

The chain links TRBV3-1 (or the pseudogene TRBV3-2) to TRBJ1-3, with D unresolved. The germline gives CDR1 LGHDT, CDR2 YNNKEL (reference sequence). CDR3 length: 13 residues. The V end lost 1 base, the J end lost 4 bases, and 5 bases lay between the germline ends. Here the CDR3 reads CASSQGGGNTIYF. CDR3 nucleotide sequence: TGTGCCAGCAGCCAAGGAGGGGGAAACACCATATATTTT.

The genes are TRBV4-3 and TRBJ1-1, with D possibly being TRBD1 (6 bases). Trimming left V 1 base short and J 10 bases short, with 25 bases between. Germline CDR1 and CDR2: LGHNA and YSLEER. The length of the CDR3 is 17 residues. This CDR3 reads CASSQGKVRTEDGSAFF. The CDR3 nucleotides read TGCGCCAGCAGCCAAGGGAAAGTGCGGACAGAGGATGGTTCAGCTTTCTTT.

The rearrangement links TRBV19 to TRBJ2-2, with D maybe TRBD2 (5 bases). V was clipped by 3 bases and J by 1 base, with 12 bases between them. There are 16 residues in the CDR3. The germline gives CDR1 LNHDA, CDR2 SQIVND (reference sequence). As DNA, the CDR3 is TGTGCCAGTAGTATCGGAGCGGTTGGGAACACCGGGGAGCTGTTTTTT. Protein: CASSIGAVGNTGELFF.

This chain uses TRBV10-1 with TRBJ2-7; 8 bases agree with TRBD2. V was clipped by 8 bases and J by 4 bases; unmatched bases: 13. Germline CDR1 is WNHNN and CDR2 is SYGVQD (reference sequence). The CDR3 sequence is 15 residues long. The CDR3 DNA reads TGCGCCAGCTTCTCCCCCTGCGGGAGGAAATACGAGCAGTACTTC. Amino acid sequence: CASFSPCGRKYEQYF.

This clone appeared once. V is TRBV7-8 and J is TRBJ1-5; no firm D call. The CDR3 loop spans 14 amino acids. Trimming took 6 bases from V and 5 from J, leaving 14 bases between them. Germline V gene sequence: CDR1 SGHVS, CDR2 FQNEAQ. The chain's CDR3 is CASRSVELDQPQHF. CDR3 sequence (DNA): TGTGCCAGCAGATCGGTTGAGTTAGATCAGCCCCAGCATTTT.

The chain carries TRBV3-1 (or the pseudogene TRBV3-2) and TRBJ1-5; D is possibly TRBD1 (5 bases). There are 15 residues in the CDR3. Per the germline V gene, CDR1 is LGHDT and CDR2 is YNNKEL (reference sequence). Between the trimmed V and J ends, which lost 0 bases and 6 bases, there was a span of 12 bases. The CDR3 spells CASSQDLGAGQPQHF. As DNA, the CDR3 is TGTGCCAGCAGCCAAGATCTAGGGGCTGGTCAGCCCCAGCATTTT.

This clone was seen only a few times. The gene calls are TRBV5-8 and TRBJ1-6; TRBD1 agrees at 11 bases. The CDR3 is made up of 15 amino acids. Trimming cost V 4 bases and J 7 bases; bases outside gene matches: 4. Germline V gene sequence: CDR1 SGHTS, CDR2 YDEGEE. This chain's CDR3 is CASSLGQGVNSPLHF. CDR3 DNA: TGTGCCAGCAGCCTGGGACAGGGGGTCAATTCACCCCTCCACTTT.

J is TRBJ1-2 and V is TRBV6-5; a weak D match, TRBD1 (6 bases). Germline loops: CDR1 MNHEY, CDR2 SVGAGI. Trimming took off 2 bases at V and 5 bases at J, with 15 bases between the two ends. The CDR3 has 15 amino acids. The chain's CDR3 is CASSYATGTLYGYTF. As DNA, the CDR3 is TGTGCCAGCAGTTACGCGACCGGGACACTGTATGGCTACACCTTC.

The chain uses TRBV10-3 and TRBJ2-1; a possible D gene is TRBD1 (6 bases). Germline V gene sequence: CDR1 ENHRY, CDR2 SYGVKD. Trimming took 3 bases from V and 7 from J, leaving 13 bases between them. This CDR3 has 14 amino acids. The CDR3 coding sequence is TGTGCCATCAGTGAAGGGCAGGGGACGAATGAGCAGTTCTTC. Its protein is CAISEGQGTNEQFF.

The chain couples TRBV10-3 to TRBJ2-2; 8 bases match TRBD2. This CDR3 region has 15 residues. With V trimmed by 2 bases and J by 1 base, 0 bases remained unmatched. The germline gives CDR1 ENHRY, CDR2 SYGVKD. The CDR3 protein is CAISETSGNTGELFF. CDR3 nucleotide sequence: TGTGCCATCAGTGAGACTAGCGGGAACACCGGGGAGCTGTTTTTT.

Of note for this clone: Sequence at one end of the junction differs from germline and may be a read error. The chain recombines TRBV5-6 with TRBJ1-2; tentatively, D is TRBD1 (5 bases). Germline CDR1 SGHDT, CDR2 YYEEEE. The CDR3 length is 14 residues. This CDR3 reads CASSLDILNYGYTF. The CDR3 DNA reads TGTGCCAGCAGTTTGGACATCCTTAACTATGGCTACACCTTC.

This clone was observed a few times. V is TRBV4-1 and J is TRBJ1-6; tentative D call: TRBD1 (6 bases). CDR3 length equals 15 residues. The germline CDR1 and CDR2 sequences are MGHRA and YSYEKL. V gave up 2 bases and J gave up 5 bases, with 10 bases separating them. The CDR3: CASSQQGLNNSPLHF. CDR3 DNA: TGCGCCAGCAGCCAACAGGGGCTAAATAATTCACCCCTCCACTTT.

V gene TRBV7-2 combines with J gene TRBJ2-7, with TRBD2 matching 8 bases. This CDR3 spans 16 amino acids. Germline loops: CDR1 SGHTA, CDR2 FQGNSA. J was trimmed by 3 bases and V by 4 bases; bases with no gene match: 11. The DNA of the CDR3 is TGTGCCAGCAGCTCCGCCGGGGTAGCGGGAATCTACGAGCAGTACTTC. It is translated as CASSSAGVAGIYEQYF.

V usage is TRBV6-4 and J usage is TRBJ2-1, with a possible D match to TRBD1 (5 bases). Deletions cut 3 bases from V and 6 bases from J, with 9 bases between. The CDR3 consists of 13 residues. CDR1 and CDR2 (germline): MRHNA, SNTAGT. The CDR3 here is CASSDSRVNEQFF. The CDR3 DNA reads TGTGCCAGCAGTGATAGCAGGGTCAATGAGCAGTTCTTC.

The V call is TRBV5-1, the J call TRBJ2-7; D not certain. Germline CDR1 is SGHRS and CDR2 is YFSETQ. CDR3 length: 18 amino acids. V was cut by 0 bases and J by 0 bases, with 19 bases left in between. CDR3 region: CASSLAWMNRVSSYEQYF. Written as DNA, the CDR3 is TGCGCCAGCAGCTTGGCCTGGATGAACAGAGTTAGCTCCTACGAGCAGTACTTC.

Concerning this clone: The same CDR3 can be traced to other DNA sequences in this sample. The J gene is TRBJ2-1, the V gene TRBV19, with 11 bases lining up with TRBD2. Germline V lookup: CDR1 LNHDA, CDR2 SQIVND (reference sequence). V gave up 4 bases and J gave up 3 bases; unmatched junction bases: 2. The CDR3 sequence is 15 residues long. The CDR3: CASSTGLAGYNEQFF. The CDR3 bases are TGTGCCAGTAGTACCGGACTAGCGGGCTACAATGAGCAGTTCTTC. The full variable domain, with the rest looked up from reference TRBV19 and TRBJ2-1, is DGGITQSPKYLFRKEGQNVTLSCEQNLNHDAMYWYRQDPGQGLRLIYYSQIVNDFQKGDIAEGYSVSREKKESFPLTVTSAQKNPTAFYLCASSTGLAGYNEQFFGPGTRLTVL.

The V gene is TRBV5-1, the J gene TRBJ2-7; D might be TRBD1 (6 bases). Trimming took 6 bases from V and 2 from J, leaving 12 bases between them. This CDR3 comprises 13 residues. The germline V gene has CDR1 SGHRS and CDR2 YFSETQ. The CDR3 spells CASKGEPPYEQYF. The CDR3, as DNA: TGCGCCAGCAAGGGGGAGCCGCCCTACGAGCAGTACTTC.

The chain has TRBV5-4 and TRBJ2-3, with 10 bases fitting TRBD2. The germline V gene has CDR1 SGHNT and CDR2 YYREEE (reference sequence). V lost 4 bases, J lost 1 base, and 3 bases stayed unmatched. This CDR3 comprises 15 residues. CDR3 protein: CASSGGTSGTDTQYF. For the CDR3, the DNA is TGTGCCAGCAGCGGGGGGACTAGCGGCACAGATACGCAGTATTTT. Variable domain in full (rest from reference TRBV5-4 and TRBJ2-3): ETGVTQSPTHLIKTRGQQVTLRCSSQSGHNTVSWYQQALGQGPQFIFQYYREEENGRGNFPPRFSGLQFPNYSSELNVNALELDDSALYLCASSGGTSGTDTQYFGPGTRLTVL.

The chain couples TRBV4-3 to TRBJ2-1; a weak D match, TRBD1 (6 bases). Germline loops: CDR1 LGHNA, CDR2 YSLEER. Trimming took off 5 bases at V and 2 bases at J, with 10 bases between the two ends. The CDR3 extends over 14 amino acids. CDR3 sequence: CASSARTAYNEQFF. CDR3 sequence (DNA): TGCGCCAGCAGCGCCCGGACAGCCTACAATGAGCAGTTCTTC.

V is TRBV5-1 and J is TRBJ2-1; D may be TRBD2 (6 bases). This CDR3 is built from 15 residues. CDR1 SGHRS and CDR2 YFSETQ come from the germline V gene. V was trimmed by 1 base and J by 5 bases, leaving 13 bases between them. The CDR3 DNA reads TGCGCCAGCAGCTTGTTGCGGGGATTAGACAATGAGCAGTTCTTC. It specifies CASSLLRGLDNEQFF. Full variable domain (remainder filled in from reference TRBV5-1 and TRBJ2-1): KAGVTQTPRYLIKTRGQQVTLSCSPISGHRSVSWYQQTPGQGLQFLFEYFSETQRNKGNFPGRFSGRQFSNSRSEMNVSTLELGDSALYLCASSLLRGLDNEQFFGPGTRLTVL.

This chain connects TRBV2 to TRBJ2-1, with 12 nucleotides matching TRBD2. Germline trimming cut 7 bases from V and 7 bases from J; bases unmatched to any gene: 2. Germline CDR1 reads SNHLY; CDR2 reads FYNNEI. This CDR3 contains 13 residues. Written as DNA, the CDR3 is TGTGCCAGCACCGGGACTAGCGGGAATGAGCAGTTCTTC. Translating gives CASTGTSGNEQFF.

The chain joins TRBV5-4 to TRBJ2-6; 12 bases fit TRBD1. J was trimmed by 4 bases and V by 4 bases; bases with no gene match: 12. The CDR3 is 19 residues long. Germline assignment: CDR1 SGHNT and CDR2 YYREEE (reference sequence). This chain's CDR3 is CASSPGGTGGTSGANVLTF. CDR3 sequence (DNA): TGTGCCAGCAGCCCGGGGGGGACAGGGGGCACCTCGGGGGCCAACGTCCTGACTTTC. The whole variable domain, remainder taken from reference TRBV5-4 and TRBJ2-6, is ETGVTQSPTHLIKTRGQQVTLRCSSQSGHNTVSWYQQALGQGPQFIFQYYREEENGRGNFPPRFSGLQFPNYSSELNVNALELDDSALYLCASSPGGTGGTSGANVLTFGAGSRLTVL.

The J gene is TRBJ2-7, the V gene TRBV27; TRBD2 aligns across 9 bases. CDR3 length: 15 residues. Germline loops: CDR1 MNHEY, CDR2 SMNVEV (reference sequence). The V and J ends lost 8 bases and 3 bases, in that order; junction bases with no gene match: 11. The CDR3 reads CASGEAGGKIYEQYF. CDR3 DNA: TGTGCCAGCGGTGAAGCGGGAGGCAAAATCTACGAGCAGTACTTC.

This clone occurred once. The chain uses TRBV5-4 and TRBJ1-1; D gene uncertain. The CDR3 consists of 13 residues. In germline, CDR1 is SGHNT, CDR2 YYREEE (reference sequence). V was pared by 4 bases and J by 3 bases, with 10 bases between. CDR3 amino acids: CASSPVPYTEAFF. The CDR3 DNA reads as TGTGCCAGCAGCCCGGTCCCGTACACTGAAGCTTTCTTT.